The present T cell receptor beta chain was sequenced within a study of cytomegalovirus exposure and HLA in healthy donors (dated by TCRdb to about 2017). With regard to the full study: According to a later analysis, one platform produced both the roughly 120 validation repertoires and the 670 or so repertoires of the first cohort. The study combined high-throughput TCR immunosequencing, statistical association of individual TCRs with disease status, and machine learning to predict cytomegalovirus infection status. In addition to the first cohort of about 650 subjects, a separate validation cohort of approximately 130 different subjects was used. The aim of the study was to test whether cataloging public T cell receptors could identify signatures of past pathogen exposure.

In the case of this clone: There is no known antigen for this receptor. Base quality data are lacking; no much larger clone is found one base away.

The donors belonged to the validation cohort of about 130 subjects, which was separate from the approximately 610-subject first cohort. Study-wide conclusions, independent of this receptor: A later analysis found that TCRs clustered in the first cohort also tended to co-occur in the roughly 120 validation repertoires, with approximately 94% of cluster scores above 0. The validation cohort had no HLA typing available for a later analysis, so co-occurrence within that cohort was assessed over all 120 or so repertoires. Most TCR sequences were seen in very few donors, while some public TCRs were found in many individuals. It was suggested by the authors that the approach could potentially be generalized to other disease states and immunological phenotypes. A few of the identified cytomegalovirus-associated TCR beta chains were confirmed in vitro to be specific for cytomegalovirus antigens. In both the original and validation cohorts, the classifier was reported to diagnose cytomegalovirus status with high specificity and sensitivity. The study gave a list of 150 to 200 TCR beta chains associated with cytomegalovirus.

Library preparation used the immunoSEQ multiplex PCR assay. Per the authors' processing: A statistical classification framework was built to diagnose cytomegalovirus status from the catalog of TCR beta chain sequences. The table comes from immuneACCESS by way of TCRdb, which keeps in-frame sequences with V and J called. Part of the clones is missing from these tables; in studies checked, under half for an unresolved V gene and the rest for unknown reasons. The DNA was the basis for D and trimming; V, J and clone size are from that table. The sample data list about 130,000 clones, and about 96% of these were observed just once. Clones ranked in the top ten supply approximately 1.5% of the sample. CDR3 length: 13 amino acids, cysteine to phenylalanine. Only CDR3 DNA is held: 39 bases, read in frame from base 1. The germline V and J ends show losses of 5 bases and 6 bases respectively, and no gene match explains 6 bases of the junction. As encoded in the germline V gene (reference sequence), CDR1 is SEHNR while CDR2 is FQNEAQ.

The TCR originated in a young man in good health and CMV-seronegative. The sample consisted of PBMCs. Recombination connected TRBV7-9 to TRBJ1-1; 7 junctional bases match TRBD1. The nucleotides read TGTGCCAGCAGCGAGACAGACAGGGCTGAAGCTTTCTTT. Translated, this is CASSETDRAEAFF.